One sample yielded the 30 T cell receptor beta chains listed below, sequenced in a study of blood T cells in healthy people across ages. The second PCR ran roughly 6 to 11 cycles with a sample-barcoded 5' primer and J-beta primers. A single record per CDR3 protein comes from TCRdb applying MiXCR to the 5' RACE reads. The sample holds approximately 800,000 distinct CDR3 sequences, about 46% seen once. Source material: blood. All receptors come from a man older than 75 in good health.

The rearrangement uses TRBV9 and TRBJ2-2, with 10 bases lining up with TRBD2. Germline loops: CDR1 SGDLS, CDR2 YYNGEE. V trimming: 4 bases; J trimming: 7 bases; junction bases outside the gene matches: 7. The CDR3 length is 15 residues. This chain's CDR3 is CASSPGTSELGELFF. CDR3 coding DNA: TGTGCCAGCAGCCCCGGGACTAGCGAGCTCGGGGAGCTGTTTTTT.

The rearrangement links TRBV28 to TRBJ2-3; 9 bases agree with TRBD2. The CDR3 has 14 residues. Germline CDR1 MDHEN, CDR2 SYDVKM. J gave up 7 bases and V 5 bases, and 7 bases lay outside the gene matches. The CDR3 DNA reads as TGTGCCAGCAGTCCAGCGGGAGGACTCAATACGCAGTATTTT. This gives the protein CASSPAGGLNTQYF.

The chain couples TRBV5-1 to TRBJ2-1, with D possibly TRBD2 on 5 matching bases. The CDR3 has 15 residues. Germline CDR1 and CDR2: SGHRS and YFSETQ. Trimming removed 6 bases at V and 0 bases at J, with 13 bases between. The CDR3 loop reads CASTPRGSSYNEQFF. The CDR3 DNA reads TGCGCCAGCACCCCGAGAGGGAGCTCCTACAATGAGCAGTTCTTC. The full variable domain, rest sourced from reference TRBV5-1 and TRBJ2-1, is KAGVTQTPRYLIKTRGQQVTLSCSPISGHRSVSWYQQTPGQGLQFLFEYFSETQRNKGNFPGRFSGRQFSNSRSEMNVSTLELGDSALYLCASTPRGSSYNEQFFGPGTRLTVL.

This clonotype appeared a few times. This chain connects TRBV12-3 or TRBV12-4 to TRBJ2-5; TRBD2 might be the D (6 bases). The CDR3 extends over 15 amino acids. Trimming took 3 bases from V and 5 from J, leaving 16 bases between them. The CDR3 loop is CASSFRDSPRETQYF. CDR3 bases: TGTGCCAGCAGTTTTAGGGACTCGCCGCGGGAGACCCAGTACTTC.

This clonotype has only a few counts. V and J are TRBV5-1 and TRBJ2-2; no definite D call. Trimming shortened V by 0 bases and J by 7 bases, and 7 bases separated the two germline ends. Germline CDR1 SGHRS, CDR2 YFSETQ. The CDR3 is made up of 13 amino acids. The CDR3 region is CASSLGSNGELFF. The CDR3 nucleotides are TGCGCCAGCAGCTTGGGGTCGAACGGGGAGCTGTTTTTT.

The rearrangement links TRBV2 to TRBJ2-5; 8 nucleotides match TRBD1. The junction had 14 bases not matched to a gene; V was cut back by 6 bases and J by 11 bases. Germline V lookup: CDR1 SNHLY, CDR2 FYNNEI. This CDR3 is 14 amino acids long. As DNA, the CDR3 is TGTGCCAGCAGAACAGGGGGTCAAATTGATGAGCAGTACTTC. Amino acids: CASRTGGQIDEQYF. The whole variable domain, remainder taken from reference TRBV2 and TRBJ2-5, is EPEVTQTPSHQVTQMGQEVILRCVPISNHLYFYWYRQILGQKVEFLVSFYNNEISEKSEIFDDQFSVERPDGSNFTLKIRSTKLEDSAMYFCASRTGGQIDEQYFGPGTRLLVL.

Regarding this clonotype: The missing conserved phenylalanine or tryptophan at the end of this CDR3 makes a read error likely. The rearrangement links TRBV18 to TRBJ2-7, with D possibly being TRBD1 (5 bases). The germline gives CDR1 KGHSH, CDR2 LQKENI. The CDR3 has 14 residues. The CDR3 is CASSPRQNLYGQYL. The CDR3, as DNA: TGTGCCAGCTCACCCCGACAGAATCTCTACGGGCAGTACTTG.

The CDR3 here is CASSRGLAGVGNEQYF. The DNA for the CDR3 is TGCGCCAGCAGCCGTGGACTAGCGGGAGTAGGCAATGAGCAGTACTTC. V and J are TRBV5-1 and TRBJ2-5; 13 nucleotides align to TRBD2. J lost 11 bases, V lost 4 bases, and 14 bases had no gene match. The CDR3 sequence is 16 residues long. The germline CDR1 and CDR2 sequences are SGHRS and YFSETQ.

This clonotype appeared a few times. The V and J genes are TRBV20-1 and TRBJ1-1; D gene uncertain. The CDR3 spans 12 residues. Germline V gives CDR1 DFQATT, CDR2 SNEGSKA (reference sequence). The CDR3 sequence is CVPSGPNTEAFF. The CDR3 DNA reads TGCGTTCCCTCCGGCCCGAACACTGAAGCTTTCTTT.

The chain links TRBV5-1 to TRBJ2-1, with 10 positions matching TRBD1. Germline V gene lookup returns CDR1 SGHRS and CDR2 YFSETQ. The CDR3 covers 18 residues. Trimming cost V 4 bases and J 0 bases; bases outside gene matches: 10. The CDR3 DNA reads as TGCGCCAGCAGCACCGGGACAGGGGTCGAAAGCTCCTACAATGAGCAGTTCTTC. Its protein product is CASSTGTGVESSYNEQFF.

With regard to this clonotype: Sequence at one end of the junction differs from germline and may be a read error. The gene calls are TRBV12-3 or TRBV12-4 and TRBJ1-4; possible D gene TRBD1, 6 bases. There are 12 residues in the CDR3. CDR3 region: CASNFGGLKMFF. The DNA of the CDR3 is TGTGCCAGCAATTTTGGGGGGCTAAAAATGTTTTTT.

V is TRBV28 and J is TRBJ2-4; 7 positions agree with TRBD2. The J call may not be correct, given that the DNA end is closer to TRBJ2-7. CDR1 and CDR2 from the germline V gene are MDHEN and SYDVKM. This CDR3 comprises 15 residues. The chain's CDR3 is CASLTAGRSGYEQYF. The CDR3 DNA reads as TGTGCCAGCCTAACCGCCGGGAGGAGTGGTTACGAGCAGTACTTC.

In its sample, this clonotype was seen a few times. The V call is TRBV12-3 or TRBV12-4, the J call TRBJ1-2; 7 nucleotides line up with TRBD1. This CDR3 has 13 amino acids. The junction had 4 bases not matched to a gene; V was cut back by 5 bases and J by 4 bases. The CDR3 region is CASSVGQSYGYTF. The DNA for the CDR3 is TGTGCCAGCAGTGTGGGACAGTCCTATGGCTACACCTTC.

For this clonotype: The junction departs from germline at one end; a sequencing error may be responsible. The chain is built from TRBV7-8 and TRBJ2-6, with 7 positions matching TRBD1. CDR1 is SGHVS and CDR2 is FQNEAQ in the germline V gene. The CDR3 has 16 residues. The CDR3 region has the DNA TGTGCCAGCAGCCAGAAACAGGGGTCTGGGGCCAGCGTCCTGACTTTC. Its protein product is CASSQKQGSGASVLTF.

This chain links TRBV20-1 with TRBJ2-1; 7 bases line up with TRBD2. V trimming: 5 bases; J trimming: 4 bases; junction bases outside the gene matches: 8. CDR3 length: 14 amino acids. The germline V gene encodes CDR1 DFQATT and CDR2 SNEGSKA (reference sequence). The CDR3 loop reads CSAPWSGVYNEQFF. CDR3 DNA sequence: TGCAGTGCTCCGTGGAGCGGGGTTTACAATGAGCAGTTCTTC.

Note on this clonotype: A read error may account for a junction end that differs from germline. This chain's CDR3 is CAGSVALTSGRASDTQYF. The DNA for the CDR3 is TGTGCCGGCAGCGTTGCCCTGACTAGCGGGAGGGCCTCAGATACGCAGTATTTT. This sequence joins TRBV9 and TRBJ2-3; 14 bases match TRBD2. CDR1 and CDR2 (germline): SGDLS, YYNGEE. The CDR3 contains 18 residues.

This clonotype has just a few counts. This chain links TRBV27 with TRBJ2-7; either TRBD1 or TRBD2 may supply D (5 bases each). Germline loops: CDR1 MNHEY, CDR2 SMNVEV (reference sequence). V lost 6 bases to trimming and J lost 3 bases, with 15 bases between them. This CDR3 is 14 amino acids long. The CDR3 loop reads CASRTGTVNYEQYF. CDR3 bases: TGTGCCAGCAGGACGGGGACGGTGAACTACGAGCAGTACTTC.

The CDR3 loop reads CASSLLPSGGTGELFF. CDR3 nucleotides: TGTGCCAGCAGCTTATTACCTAGCGGAGGCACCGGGGAGCTGTTTTTT. The J gene is TRBJ2-2, the V gene TRBV7-2, with 7 bases lining up with TRBD2. V shed 2 bases, J shed 4 bases, and the junction held 7 bases outside the gene matches. Germline V gene data show CDR1 as SGHTA and CDR2 as FQGNSA. The CDR3 runs 16 residues.

The chain links TRBV30 to TRBJ2-1, with TRBD2 as a possible D gene (7 bases). V lost 3 bases and J 7 bases, leaving 19 bases between the germline ends. Germline V gene data show CDR1 as GTSNPN and CDR2 as SVGIG (reference sequence). The CDR3 has 15 amino acids. CDR3 DNA sequence: TGTGCCTGGAGCAGGGGAGTAGCGGGTGGAAATGAGCAGTTCTTC. This gives the protein CAWSRGVAGGNEQFF.

This clonotype was picked up one time. V usage is TRBV7-2 and J usage is TRBJ2-7; perhaps TRBD2 as D (5 bases). The germline CDR1 and CDR2 sequences are SGHTA and FQGNSA. Trimming stripped 5 bases from V and 3 bases from J, with 17 bases between. The CDR3 is 15 amino acids. CDR3 nucleotides: TGTGCCAGCAGCCTAAGAGGGTTCGACAACTACGAGCAGTACTTC. Translation: CASSLRGFDNYEQYF.

The table lists this clonotype with a few counts. The CDR3 DNA follows: TGCAGTGCTAGTGGGCAGGCAAGCGAGCAGTACTTC. Amino acid sequence: CSASGQASEQYF. The V gene is TRBV20-1, the J gene TRBJ2-4; D remains ambiguous. The tail of the sequence fits TRBJ2-7 better, so the J call may be wrong. Germline V CDR1 and CDR2: DFQATT, SNEGSKA (reference sequence). This CDR3 is 12 amino acids long.

This rearrangement joins TRBV28 to TRBJ2-7, with D perhaps TRBD1 (5 bases). This CDR3 comprises 13 residues. V lost 7 bases and J lost 6, with 16 bases in between. CDR1 and CDR2 from the germline V gene are MDHEN and SYDVKM. The CDR3 region has the DNA TGTGCCAGCACCCCTATATCCAGGGCCGAGCAGTACTTC. Protein product: CASTPISRAEQYF.

For this clonotype: At one end, the junction sequence differs from germline, possibly due to a read error. The genes are TRBV6-5 and TRBJ2-3; 7 bases align to TRBD2. CDR3 length: 17 amino acids. Germline CDR1 MNHEY, CDR2 SVGAGI. CDR3 nucleotides: TGTGCCGGCAGTTACGCGGGAGTGGGAGGTCCGATAGATACGCAGTATTTT. It yields the protein CAGSYAGVGGPIDTQYF.

Remarks on this clonotype: This may be a read error: a much more frequent sequence differs by one nucleotide. The chain uses TRBV7-9 and TRBJ2-7, with TRBD2 identical over 9 bases. Germline CDR1 reads SEHNR; CDR2 reads FQNEAQ (reference sequence). The CDR3 length is 13 residues. CDR3 residues: CACSPGLASEQYF. The CDR3 DNA is TGTGCCTGCAGCCCGGGACTAGCCTCCGAGCAGTACTTC.

Here the CDR3 reads CASSFNPGPGDEQFF. CDR3 sequence (DNA): TGTGCCAGCAGCTTCAACCCGGGGCCAGGAGATGAGCAGTTCTTC. The V and J genes are TRBV7-2 and TRBJ2-1; D assignment may be TRBD1 or TRBD2 (5 bases each). This CDR3 has 15 amino acids. Germline lookup yields CDR1 SGHTA and CDR2 FQGNSA. Trimming stripped 3 bases from V and 8 bases from J, with 17 bases between.

This clonotype was observed many times. The chain has TRBV7-2 and TRBJ1-2; 9 bases agree with TRBD1. The CDR3 consists of 14 residues. V lost 2 bases, J lost 4 bases, and 2 bases stayed unmatched. CDR1 is SGHTA and CDR2 is FQGNSA in the germline V gene. The CDR3 DNA reads TGTGCCAGCAGCTTAACGGGACAGGGCTATGGCTACACCTTC. It codes for CASSLTGQGYGYTF.

The CDR3 sequence is CASSFPDRASEGLFF. In DNA form, the CDR3 reads TGTGCCAGCAGCTTTCCGGACAGGGCTTCGGAAGGTCTGTTTTTT. The V call is TRBV7-2, the J call TRBJ1-4; 8 positions match TRBD1. Germline lookup yields CDR1 SGHTA and CDR2 FQGNSA. The CDR3 length is 15 residues. The V and J ends lost 3 bases and 14 bases, in that order; junction bases with no gene match: 14.

There are a few counts of this clonotype. An end of the junction differs from the germline gene, which may be a read error. J is TRBJ2-4 and V is TRBV20-1; 10 bases agree with TRBD2. The J call may be in error: the DNA end matches TRBJ2-7 better. Germline lookup yields CDR1 DFQATT and CDR2 SNEGSKA (reference sequence). This CDR3 comprises 11 residues. In DNA, the CDR3 is TGCAGTTCTAGCGGGAGAGGCGAGCAGTACTTC. It is translated as CSSSGRGEQYF.

CDR3: CASSLGPNLADEQFF. CDR3 DNA sequence: TGTGCCAGCAGCTTAGGCCCGAATCTAGCAGATGAGCAGTTCTTC. The rearrangement joins TRBV7-9 to TRBJ2-1, with D tentatively TRBD2 (5 bases). This CDR3 is 15 amino acids long. The germline V gene has CDR1 SEHNR and CDR2 FQNEAQ (reference sequence). The germline V and J ends were trimmed by 1 base and 8 bases, with 15 bases remaining between them. Full variable domain (rest looked up from reference TRBV7-9 and TRBJ2-1): DTGVSQNPRHKITKRGQNVTFRCDPISEHNRLYWYRQTLGQGPEFLTYFQNEAQLEKSRLLSDRFSAERPKGSFSTLEIQRTEQGDSAMYLCASSLGPNLADEQFFGPGTRLTVL.

V and J are TRBV4-2 and TRBJ2-1, with TRBD1 identical over 7 bases. CDR1 is LGHNA, CDR2 YNFKEQ, per germline. The ends lost 3 bases at V and 15 bases at J; junction bases unmatched: 5. The CDR3 has 11 residues. The CDR3 sequence is CASSQSQGVFF. The CDR3 DNA reads as TGTGCCAGCAGCCAGTCTCAGGGGGTGTTCTTC.